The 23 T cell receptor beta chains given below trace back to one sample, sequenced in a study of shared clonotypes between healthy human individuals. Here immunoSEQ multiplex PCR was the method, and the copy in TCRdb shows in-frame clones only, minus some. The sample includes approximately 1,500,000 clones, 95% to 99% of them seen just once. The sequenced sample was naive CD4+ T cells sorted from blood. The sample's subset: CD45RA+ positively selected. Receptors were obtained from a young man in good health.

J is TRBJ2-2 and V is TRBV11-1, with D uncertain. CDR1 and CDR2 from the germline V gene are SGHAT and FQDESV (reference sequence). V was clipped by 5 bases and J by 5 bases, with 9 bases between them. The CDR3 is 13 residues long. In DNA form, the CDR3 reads TGTGCCAGCAGCAAGTCGGGTACCGGGGAGCTGTTTTTT. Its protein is CASSKSGTGELFF.

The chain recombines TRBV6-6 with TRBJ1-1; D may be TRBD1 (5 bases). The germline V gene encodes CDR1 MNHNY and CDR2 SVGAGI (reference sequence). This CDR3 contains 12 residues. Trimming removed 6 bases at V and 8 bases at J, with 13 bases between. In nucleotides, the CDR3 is TGTGCCAGCAGAAACCGGGACCTAGAAGCTTTCTTT. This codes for CASRNRDLEAFF.

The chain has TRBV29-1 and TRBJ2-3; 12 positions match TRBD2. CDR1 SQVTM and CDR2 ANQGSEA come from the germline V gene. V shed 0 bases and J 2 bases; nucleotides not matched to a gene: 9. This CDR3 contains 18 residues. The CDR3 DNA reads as TGCAGCGTTGAAGATTTTACCGGGACTAGCGGGTTCACAGATACGCAGTATTTT. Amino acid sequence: CSVEDFTGTSGFTDTQYF.

DNA of the CDR3: TGTGCCAGCAGCCGAGGGGGAGGGGACACTGAAGCTTTCTTT. This sequence encodes CASSRGGGDTEAFF. The rearrangement joins TRBV13 to TRBJ1-1; maybe TRBD1 (6 bases). The germline V and J ends were trimmed by 5 bases and 3 bases, with 13 bases remaining between them. This CDR3 has 14 amino acids. Germline-derived CDR1 and CDR2 are PRHDT and FYEKMQ (reference sequence).

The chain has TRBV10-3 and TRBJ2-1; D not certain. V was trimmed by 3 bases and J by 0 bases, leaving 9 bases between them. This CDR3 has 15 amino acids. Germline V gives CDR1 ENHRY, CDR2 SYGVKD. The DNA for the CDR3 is TGTGCCATCAGTGAAACAGCCCCCTCCTACAATGAGCAGTTCTTC. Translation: CAISETAPSYNEQFF.

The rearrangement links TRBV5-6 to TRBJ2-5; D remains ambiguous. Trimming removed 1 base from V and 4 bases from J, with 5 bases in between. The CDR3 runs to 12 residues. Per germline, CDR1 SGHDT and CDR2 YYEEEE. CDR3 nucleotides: TGTGCCAGCAGCTTGAACAGAGAGACCCAGTACTTC. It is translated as CASSLNRETQYF. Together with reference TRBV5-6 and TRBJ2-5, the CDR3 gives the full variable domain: DAGVTQSPTHLIKTRGQQVTLRCSPKSGHDTVSWYQQALGQGPQFIFQYYEEEERQRGNFPDRFSGHQFPNYSSELNVNALLLGDSALYLCASSLNRETQYFGPGTRLLVL.

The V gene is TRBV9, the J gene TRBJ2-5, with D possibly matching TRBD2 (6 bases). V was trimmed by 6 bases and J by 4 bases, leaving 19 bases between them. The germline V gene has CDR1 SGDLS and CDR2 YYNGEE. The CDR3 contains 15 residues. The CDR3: CASTLALGDRETQYF. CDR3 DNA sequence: TGTGCCAGCACCCTAGCGTTAGGGGATCGAGAGACCCAGTACTTC.

Here the CDR3 reads CASSRTPQEQYF. In DNA form, the CDR3 reads TGTGCCAGCAGTCGGACCCCACAGGAGCAGTACTTC. The rearrangement joins TRBV6-5 to TRBJ2-7; D gene unclear. CDR1 MNHEY and CDR2 SVGAGI come from the germline V gene. Trimming left V 5 bases short and J 7 bases short, with 12 bases between. The CDR3 has 12 residues.

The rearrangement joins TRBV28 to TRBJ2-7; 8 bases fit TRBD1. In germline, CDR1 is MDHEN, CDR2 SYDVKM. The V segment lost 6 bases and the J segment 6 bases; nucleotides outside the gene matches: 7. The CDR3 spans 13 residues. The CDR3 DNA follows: TGTGCCAGCAGACAAGGACAGGGAAGCGAGCAGTACTTC. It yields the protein CASRQGQGSEQYF.

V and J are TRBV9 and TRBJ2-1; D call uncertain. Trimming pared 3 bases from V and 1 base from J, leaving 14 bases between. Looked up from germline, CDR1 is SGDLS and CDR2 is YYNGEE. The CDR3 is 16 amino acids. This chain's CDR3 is CASSGLLPTSYNEQFF. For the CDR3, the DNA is TGTGCCAGCAGCGGACTGCTTCCTACGTCCTACAATGAGCAGTTCTTC.

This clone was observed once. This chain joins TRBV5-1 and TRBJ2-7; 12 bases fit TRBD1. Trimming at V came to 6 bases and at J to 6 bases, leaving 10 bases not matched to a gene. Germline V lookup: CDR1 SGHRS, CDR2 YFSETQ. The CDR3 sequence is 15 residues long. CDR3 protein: CASTRDRGLPGEQYF. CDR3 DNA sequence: TGCGCCAGCACTCGGGACAGGGGGCTTCCGGGCGAGCAGTACTTC.

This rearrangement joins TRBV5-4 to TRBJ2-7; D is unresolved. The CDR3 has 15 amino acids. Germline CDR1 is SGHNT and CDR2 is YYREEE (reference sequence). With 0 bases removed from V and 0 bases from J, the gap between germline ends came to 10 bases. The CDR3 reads CASSLGTASSYEQYF. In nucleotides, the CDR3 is TGTGCCAGCAGCTTGGGTACGGCTAGCTCCTACGAGCAGTACTTC.

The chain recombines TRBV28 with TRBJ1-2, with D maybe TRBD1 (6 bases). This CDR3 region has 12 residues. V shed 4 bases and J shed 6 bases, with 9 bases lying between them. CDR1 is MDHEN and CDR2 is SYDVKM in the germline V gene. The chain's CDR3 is CASSYRANGYTF. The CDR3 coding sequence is TGTGCCAGCAGTTACAGGGCTAATGGCTACACCTTC.

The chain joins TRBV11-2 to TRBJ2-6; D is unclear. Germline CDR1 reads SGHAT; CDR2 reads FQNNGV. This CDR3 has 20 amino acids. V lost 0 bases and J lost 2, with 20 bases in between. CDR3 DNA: TGTGCCAGCAGCTTAGAGGGAATAGTAGGCCCTTACACTGGGGCCAACGTCCTGACTTTC. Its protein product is CASSLEGIVGPYTGANVLTF.

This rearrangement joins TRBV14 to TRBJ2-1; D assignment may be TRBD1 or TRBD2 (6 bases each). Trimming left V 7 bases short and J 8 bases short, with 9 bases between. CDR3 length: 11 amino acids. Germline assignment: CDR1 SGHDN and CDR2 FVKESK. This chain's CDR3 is CASKGGDEQFF. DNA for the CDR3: TGTGCCAGCAAGGGGGGCGATGAGCAGTTCTTC.

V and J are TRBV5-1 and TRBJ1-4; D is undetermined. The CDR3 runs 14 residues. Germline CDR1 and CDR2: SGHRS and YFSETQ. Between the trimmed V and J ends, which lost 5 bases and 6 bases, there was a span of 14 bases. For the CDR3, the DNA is TGCGCCAGCAGATACGAGAATTACGATGAAAAACTGTTTTTT. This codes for CASRYENYDEKLFF.

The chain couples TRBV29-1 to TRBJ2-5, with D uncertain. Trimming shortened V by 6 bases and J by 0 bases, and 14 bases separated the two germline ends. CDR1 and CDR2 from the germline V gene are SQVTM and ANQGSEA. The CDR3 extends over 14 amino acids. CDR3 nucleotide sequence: TGCAGCGTCCAGAGAACCACGTACCAAGAGACCCAGTACTTC. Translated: CSVQRTTYQETQYF.

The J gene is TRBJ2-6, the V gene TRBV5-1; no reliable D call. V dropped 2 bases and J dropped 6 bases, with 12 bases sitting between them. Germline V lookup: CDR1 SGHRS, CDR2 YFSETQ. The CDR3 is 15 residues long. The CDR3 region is CASSFQVIEANVLTF. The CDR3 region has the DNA TGCGCCAGCAGCTTTCAGGTTATTGAGGCCAACGTCCTGACTTTC.

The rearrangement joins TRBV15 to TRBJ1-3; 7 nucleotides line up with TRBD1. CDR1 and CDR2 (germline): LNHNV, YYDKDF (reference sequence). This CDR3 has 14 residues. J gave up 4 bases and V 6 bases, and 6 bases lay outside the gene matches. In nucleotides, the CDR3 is TGTGCCACCAGGCAGGGGACAGCAGGAAACACCATATATTTT. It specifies CATRQGTAGNTIYF.

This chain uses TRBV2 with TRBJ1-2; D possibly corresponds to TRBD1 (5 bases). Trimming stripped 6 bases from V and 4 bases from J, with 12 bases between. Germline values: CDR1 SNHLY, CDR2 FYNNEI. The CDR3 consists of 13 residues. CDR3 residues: CASREQEIYGYTF. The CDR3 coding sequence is TGTGCCAGCAGGGAACAGGAGATCTATGGCTACACCTTC.

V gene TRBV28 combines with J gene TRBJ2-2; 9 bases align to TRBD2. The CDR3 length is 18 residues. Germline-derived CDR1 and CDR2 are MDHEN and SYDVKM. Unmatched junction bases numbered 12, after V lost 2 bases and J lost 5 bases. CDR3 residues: CASSLTAGGTRSTGELFF. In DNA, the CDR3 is TGTGCCAGCAGTTTAACCGCGGGAGGGACGCGAAGTACCGGGGAGCTGTTTTTT.

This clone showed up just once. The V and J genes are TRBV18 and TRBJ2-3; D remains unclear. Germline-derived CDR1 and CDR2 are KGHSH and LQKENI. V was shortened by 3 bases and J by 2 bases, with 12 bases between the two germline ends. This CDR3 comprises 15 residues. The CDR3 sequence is CASSPLDPLTDTQYF. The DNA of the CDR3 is TGTGCCAGCTCACCCCTAGACCCACTCACAGATACGCAGTATTTT.

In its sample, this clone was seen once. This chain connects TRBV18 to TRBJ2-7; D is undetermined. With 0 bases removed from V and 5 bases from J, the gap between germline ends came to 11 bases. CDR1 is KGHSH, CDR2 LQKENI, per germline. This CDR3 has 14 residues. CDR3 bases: TGTGCCAGCTCACCACCAGAGACTGTCGACGAGCAGTACTTC. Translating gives CASSPPETVDEQYF.